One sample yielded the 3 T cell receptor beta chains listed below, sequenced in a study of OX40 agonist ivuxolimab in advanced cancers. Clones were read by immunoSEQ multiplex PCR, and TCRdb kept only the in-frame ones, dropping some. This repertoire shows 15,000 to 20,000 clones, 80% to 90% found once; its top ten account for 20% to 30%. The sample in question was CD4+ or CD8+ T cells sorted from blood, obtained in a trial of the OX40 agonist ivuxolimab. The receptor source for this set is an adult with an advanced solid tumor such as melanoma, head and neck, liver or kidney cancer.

This CDR3 reads CASSLGAFYGYTF. The CDR3, as DNA: TGTGCCAGTAGTCTGGGAGCGTTCTATGGCTACACCTTC. V and J are TRBV19 and TRBJ1-2; D unclear. The CDR3 loop spans 13 amino acids. Germline CDR1 reads LNHDA; CDR2 reads SQIVND (reference sequence). Trimming cost V 5 bases and J 4 bases, with 11 bases left between them.

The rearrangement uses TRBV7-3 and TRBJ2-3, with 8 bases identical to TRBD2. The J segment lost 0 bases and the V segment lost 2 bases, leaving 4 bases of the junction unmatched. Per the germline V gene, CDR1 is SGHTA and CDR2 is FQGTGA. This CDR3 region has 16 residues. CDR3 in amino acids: CASSLFGGGSTDTQYF. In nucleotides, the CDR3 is TGTGCCAGCAGCTTATTCGGCGGGGGGAGCACAGATACGCAGTATTTT.

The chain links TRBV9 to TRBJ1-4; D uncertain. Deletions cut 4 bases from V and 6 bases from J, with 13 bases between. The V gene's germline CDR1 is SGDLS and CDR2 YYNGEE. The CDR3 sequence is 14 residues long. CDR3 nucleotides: TGTGCCAGCAGCCCCGGCACCTCGGATGAAAAACTGTTTTTT. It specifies CASSPGTSDEKLFF. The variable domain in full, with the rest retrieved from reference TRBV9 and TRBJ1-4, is DSGVTQTPKHLITATGQRVTLRCSPRSGDLSVYWYQQSLDQGLQFLIQYYNGEERAKGNILERFSAQQFPDLHSELNLSSLELGDSALYFCASSPGTSDEKLFFGSGTQLSVL.